This T cell receptor (beta chain) originates from a study of blood T cell repertoires in COVID-19 (dated by TCRdb to 2020 to 2021). As for the study more broadly: Samples covering the acute and convalescent phases of COVID-19 were provided by collaborators in the United States, Italy and Spain. The dataset comprised deeply sampled blood TCRbeta repertoires from subjects exposed to, actively infected with, or recovered from COVID-19. The repertoires were made available in a free public database intended to serve as a resource for research on the immune response to SARS-CoV-2. The prospective study material was composed of cDNA or gDNA derived from T cells, B-cell-depleted T cells, or PBMCs. The sample metadata nearly always contained a de-identified subject ID, COVID-19 status, age in years and sex. The samples were drawn from two sources: the first 160 participants of the ongoing ImmuneRACE study, and over 1,000 subjects contributed by 6 global collaborators. HLA class I and class II types, where available, came from metadata supplied by the sample provider rather than from assay-based typing. What the research found in general, with its limitations: Clinical and demographic metadata were provided uncurated, with the amount varying by source and participant.

The immunoSEQ Assay, a bias-controlled multiplex PCR, was used to amplify TCRbeta CDR3 regions from genomic DNA. The source study handled its data this way. Nucleated cell counts per sample were estimated from amplification of reference gene primers within the assay. Sequence reads were collapsed and filtered to measure the absolute abundance of every unique TCRbeta CDR3 rearrangement. Productive Simpson clonality was computed per sample as the square root of Simpson's diversity index over productive rearrangements. TCRdb retrieved this table from immuneACCESS and kept in-frame rearrangements only. Not all clones are present; in checked studies, unresolved V genes account for under half, and no reason is known for the remainder. The D gene and trimming were derived from the DNA, and the V and J assignments and clone size from that table. Here the sample has 240,000 or so clones; roughly nine tenths occur a single time. Less than 8% of the sample lies in the top ten.

A single count supports this clone. The antigen it recognizes is unknown. Per-base quality was not reported, and no clone a single base away is much larger than it. Collaborating institutions collected whole blood in K2EDTA tubes following their own protocols. Collaborator samples were shipped for TCRbeta analysis as frozen whole blood, isolated PBMCs, or DNA extracted from either sample type. Counted from cysteine to phenylalanine, this CDR3 has 12 amino acids. The CDR3 DNA has 36 bases and is translated from base 1. V and J lose 1 base and 4 bases, and a span of 5 bases separates them. In the germline V gene (reference sequence), CDR1 corresponds to SEHNR and CDR2 to FQNEAQ.

The TCR sequence derives from a man aged 55-75 years with acute or convalescent COVID-19. The rearrangement joined TRBV7-9 to TRBJ2-7, with the D gene call left open. Sequencing was carried out using peripheral blood. The sequence in DNA is TGTGCCAGCAGCTTAGGTTCTTACGAGCAGTACTTC. This translates into CASSLGSYEQYF. The CDR3, completed at both ends by the reference TRBV7-9 and TRBJ2-7 genes, gives the full variable domain DTGVSQNPRHKITKRGQNVTFRCDPISEHNRLYWYRQTLGQGPEFLTYFQNEAQLEKSRLLSDRFSAERPKGSFSTLEIQRTEQGDSAMYLCASSLGSYEQYFGPGTRLTVT.